Shown below are 16 T cell receptor beta chains from a single sample sequenced in a study of shared clonotypes between healthy human individuals. Method: immunoSEQ multiplex PCR; TCRdb's copy keeps in-frame clones and lacks some. This table holds around 1,100,000 clones, approximately 80% found once. The sample comprised memory CD4+ T cells from PBMCs. The subset denotes: CD45RA-negative fraction. The receptor source for this set is a man aged 18 to 35 in good health. Some clones in this sample may be carry-over from other donors' samples.

This chain connects TRBV5-4 to TRBJ1-4; D might be TRBD1 (5 bases). The V end lost 0 bases, the J end lost 0 bases, and 9 bases lay between the germline ends. This CDR3 comprises 16 residues. Germline-derived CDR1 and CDR2 are SGHNT and YYREEE (reference sequence). The CDR3 loop reads CASSLGGAATNEKLFF. The DNA of the CDR3 is TGTGCCAGCAGCTTGGGAGGGGCCGCAACTAATGAAAAACTGTTTTTT.

The rearrangement links TRBV7-9 to TRBJ2-3; TRBD1 is a possible D gene (6 bases). Germline V gene sequence: CDR1 SEHNR, CDR2 FQNEAQ (reference sequence). The CDR3 has 17 amino acids. V was pared by 7 bases and J by 4 bases, with 24 bases between. The CDR3 sequence: CASTERRRWGPADTQYF. DNA of the CDR3: TGTGCCAGCACCGAACGACGCCGTTGGGGGCCGGCAGATACGCAGTATTTT.

The CDR3, as DNA: TGTGCCAGCAGCTGGAGCGGGGACACCTACGAGCAGTACTTC. Translation: CASSWSGDTYEQYF. The genes are TRBV7-9 and TRBJ2-7; D may be TRBD2 (7 bases). Trimming left V 4 bases short and J 2 bases short, with 12 bases between. The CDR3 has 14 amino acids. The germline CDR1 and CDR2 sequences are SEHNR and FQNEAQ (reference sequence). Variable domain in full (rest from reference TRBV7-9 and TRBJ2-7): DTGVSQNPRHKITKRGQNVTFRCDPISEHNRLYWYRQTLGQGPEFLTYFQNEAQLEKSRLLSDRFSAERPKGSFSTLEIQRTEQGDSAMYLCASSWSGDTYEQYFGPGTRLTVT.

V gene TRBV5-6 combines with J gene TRBJ1-2, with TRBD1 matching over 8 bases. Trimming cost V 5 bases and J 8 bases; bases outside gene matches: 8. The CDR3 covers 13 residues. Germline V gene lookup returns CDR1 SGHDT and CDR2 YYEEEE. CDR3 coding DNA: TGTGCCAGCAGAAGGCGGGACAGGCAGGGCTACACCTTC. It specifies CASRRRDRQGYTF. Combining the CDR3 with reference TRBV5-6 and TRBJ1-2 gives the whole variable domain DAGVTQSPTHLIKTRGQQVTLRCSPKSGHDTVSWYQQALGQGPQFIFQYYEEEERQRGNFPDRFSGHQFPNYSSELNVNALLLGDSALYLCASRRRDRQGYTFGSGTRLTVV.

This chain joins TRBV30 and TRBJ2-4; D possibly matches TRBD1 or TRBD2 (5 bases each). There are 11 residues in the CDR3. Germline values: CDR1 GTSNPN, CDR2 SVGIG (reference sequence). V lost 3 bases and J 5 bases, leaving 5 bases between the germline ends. For the CDR3, the DNA is TGTGCCTGGAGGGGGGAAAACATTCAGTACTTC. Translated: CAWRGENIQYF.

This chain's CDR3 is CASRQGAGNTIYF. In DNA, the CDR3 is TGTGCCAGCAGACAGGGGGCGGGAAACACCATATATTTT. V usage is TRBV7-2 and J usage is TRBJ1-3; 9 bases agree with TRBD1. Germline V gene lookup returns CDR1 SGHTA and CDR2 FQGNSA. Germline trimming cut 6 bases from V and 4 bases from J; bases unmatched to any gene: 1. The CDR3 loop spans 13 amino acids.

Note on this clone: A read error is possible here, since a much larger clone lies one base away. The DNA for the CDR3 is TGTGCCATCAGTGAAAGGGACTATGGCTACACCTTC. Amino acid sequence: CAISERDYGYTF. The V and J genes are TRBV10-3 and TRBJ1-2; D is unresolved. This CDR3 has 12 amino acids. The V end was cut by 3 bases, the J end by 3 bases, with 5 bases between. The V gene's germline CDR1 is ENHRY and CDR2 SYGVKD.

The chain combines TRBV7-2 with TRBJ1-1; 7 nucleotides line up with TRBD1. This CDR3 region has 16 residues. The V segment lost 0 bases and the J segment 8 bases; nucleotides outside the gene matches: 12. Germline values: CDR1 SGHTA, CDR2 FQGNSA. The CDR3 reads CASSLATGTAGSEAFF. The CDR3 DNA follows: TGTGCCAGCAGCTTAGCTACCGGGACAGCCGGCAGCGAAGCTTTCTTT.

In this sample, this clone turned up a few times. The chain links TRBV7-8 to TRBJ2-5; D is ambiguous. Germline V gene data show CDR1 as SGHVS and CDR2 as FQNEAQ. This CDR3 region has 13 residues. Between the trimmed V and J ends, which lost 2 bases and 3 bases, there was a span of 7 bases. The CDR3 region has the DNA TGTGCCAGCAGCTTAAGTGCAGAAGAGACCCAGTACTTC. Its protein is CASSLSAEETQYF.

The chain links TRBV5-1 to TRBJ2-5; the D call may be TRBD1 or TRBD2 (6 bases each). Germline V CDR1 and CDR2: SGHRS, YFSETQ. The CDR3 consists of 17 residues. The V and J ends lost 3 bases and 5 bases respectively, with 23 bases between them. CDR3 region: CASSSTGAGAPLETQYF. The CDR3 region has the DNA TGCGCCAGCAGCTCCACGGGGGCAGGGGCCCCGTTGGAGACCCAGTACTTC. The complete variable domain, with remaining parts taken from reference TRBV5-1 and TRBJ2-5, reads KAGVTQTPRYLIKTRGQQVTLSCSPISGHRSVSWYQQTPGQGLQFLFEYFSETQRNKGNFPGRFSGRQFSNSRSEMNVSTLELGDSALYLCASSSTGAGAPLETQYFGPGTRLLVL.

Concerning this clone: Other DNA sequences within the sample encode an identical CDR3. The chain employs TRBV14 and TRBJ1-2, with D perhaps matching TRBD1 (5 bases). Trimming removed 4 bases at V and 5 bases at J, with 8 bases between. From germline, CDR1 is SGHDN and CDR2 FVKESK. The CDR3 totals 12 residues. The CDR3 nucleotides are TGTGCCAGCAGCCGCCAGGGTTATGGCTACACCTTC. Encoded protein: CASSRQGYGYTF.

The rearrangement uses TRBV28 and TRBJ2-3; maybe TRBD2 (5 bases). CDR3 length equals 14 residues. V was trimmed by 8 bases and J by 1 base, leaving 13 bases between them. CDR1 is MDHEN and CDR2 is SYDVKM in the germline V gene. CDR3 region: CASRTGFRTDTQYF. The CDR3 DNA is TGTGCCAGCCGGACGGGGTTTCGCACAGATACGCAGTATTTT.

The chain joins TRBV28 to TRBJ1-1; D might be TRBD1 (5 bases). The V end was cut by 3 bases, the J end by 6 bases, with 14 bases between. The V gene's germline CDR1 is MDHEN and CDR2 SYDVKM. CDR3 length equals 14 residues. CDR3 loop: CASSFGGAGAEAFF. DNA of the CDR3: TGTGCCAGCAGTTTCGGCGGGGCCGGCGCTGAAGCTTTCTTT.

The chain joins TRBV5-4 to TRBJ2-7; 8 bases align to TRBD1. Germline values: CDR1 SGHNT, CDR2 YYREEE (reference sequence). This CDR3 region has 15 residues. The J segment lost 2 bases and the V segment lost 0 bases, leaving 4 bases of the junction unmatched. The CDR3 region is CASSLAGGQAYEQYF. DNA for the CDR3: TGTGCCAGCAGCTTGGCCGGGGGACAGGCCTACGAGCAGTACTTC.

This chain links TRBV28 with TRBJ1-2, with 7 bases aligning to TRBD1. Per the germline V gene, CDR1 is MDHEN and CDR2 is SYDVKM. V lost 4 bases to trimming and J lost 8 bases; unmatched junction nucleotides: 10. This CDR3 has 14 amino acids. CDR3 sequence: CASSSYRGGYGYTF. As DNA, the CDR3 is TGTGCCAGCAGTTCCTACAGGGGAGGGTACGGCTACACCTTC.

The genes are TRBV6-6 and TRBJ1-4; possible D gene TRBD1, 6 bases. V lost 0 bases and J lost 8, with 13 bases in between. Germline lookup yields CDR1 MNHNY and CDR2 SVGAGI (reference sequence). The CDR3 loop spans 15 amino acids. CDR3 in amino acids: CASSYSQGRREKLFF. The CDR3 DNA sequence: TGTGCCAGCAGTTACTCGCAGGGGAGACGCGAAAAACTGTTTTTT.